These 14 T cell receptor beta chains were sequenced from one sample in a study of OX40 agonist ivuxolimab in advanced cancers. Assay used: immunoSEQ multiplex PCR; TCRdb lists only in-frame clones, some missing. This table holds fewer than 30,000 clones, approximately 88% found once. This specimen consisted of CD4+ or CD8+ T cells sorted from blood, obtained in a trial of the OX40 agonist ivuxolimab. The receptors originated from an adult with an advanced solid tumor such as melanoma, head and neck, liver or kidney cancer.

CDR3 DNA: TGTGCCAGCAGCTCCCGGACAGGGGGCACAGATACGCAGTATTTT. Protein product: CASSSRTGGTDTQYF. The rearrangement uses TRBV7-2 and TRBJ2-3; 9 bases line up with TRBD1. This CDR3 is built from 15 residues. V shed 4 bases, J shed 1 base, and the junction held 3 bases outside the gene matches. CDR1 and CDR2 (germline): SGHTA, FQGNSA.

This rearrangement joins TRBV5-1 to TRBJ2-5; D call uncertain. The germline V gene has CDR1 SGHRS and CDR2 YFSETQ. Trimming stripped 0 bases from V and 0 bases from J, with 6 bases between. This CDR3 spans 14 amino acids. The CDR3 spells CASSLDTDQETQYF. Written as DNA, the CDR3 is TGCGCCAGCAGCTTGGACACAGACCAAGAGACCCAGTACTTC.

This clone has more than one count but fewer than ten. For the CDR3, the DNA is TGTGCCAGCAGTGCGATTTACACTGAAGCTTTCTTT. Protein: CASSAIYTEAFF. The chain links TRBV28 to TRBJ1-1; unclear D gene. Trimming removed 5 bases from V and 3 bases from J, with 7 bases in between. Germline values: CDR1 MDHEN, CDR2 SYDVKM. The CDR3 is 12 residues long.

CDR3: CASSLLQGAGGNTEAFF. The CDR3 DNA reads TGTGCCAGCAGCTTGCTACAGGGGGCTGGAGGGAACACTGAAGCTTTCTTT. V is TRBV5-8 and J is TRBJ1-1; 9 positions match TRBD1. V trimming: 1 base; J trimming: 1 base; junction bases outside the gene matches: 8. Per the germline V gene, CDR1 is SGHTS and CDR2 is YDEGEE. The CDR3 spans 17 residues.

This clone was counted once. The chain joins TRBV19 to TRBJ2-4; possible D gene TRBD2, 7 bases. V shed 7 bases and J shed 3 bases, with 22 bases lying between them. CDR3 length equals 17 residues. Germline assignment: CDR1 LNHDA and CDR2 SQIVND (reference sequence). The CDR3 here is CASTRTEGGRGKNIQYF. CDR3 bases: TGTGCCAGTACCAGGACTGAGGGGGGGCGAGGCAAAAACATTCAGTACTTC.

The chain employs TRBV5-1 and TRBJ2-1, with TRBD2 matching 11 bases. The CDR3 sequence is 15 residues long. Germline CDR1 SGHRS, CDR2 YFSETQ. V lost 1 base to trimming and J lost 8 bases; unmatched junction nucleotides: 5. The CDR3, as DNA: TGCGCCAGCAGCTTGTTACTAGCGGGAGCCGATGAGCAGTTCTTC. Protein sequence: CASSLLLAGADEQFF.

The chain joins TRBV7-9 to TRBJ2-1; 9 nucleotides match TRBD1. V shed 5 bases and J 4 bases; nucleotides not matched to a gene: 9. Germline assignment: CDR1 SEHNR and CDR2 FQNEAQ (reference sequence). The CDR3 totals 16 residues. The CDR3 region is CASSPGTGRTYNEQFF. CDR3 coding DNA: TGTGCCAGCAGCCCCGGGACAGGGAGAACTTACAATGAGCAGTTCTTC.

CDR3 in amino acids: CASSPQGAEVFF. CDR3 sequence (DNA): TGTGCCAGCAGTCCACAGGGGGCCGAGGTGTTTTTT. The gene calls are TRBV6-6 and TRBJ1-4; 9 bases match TRBD1. After removal of 5 bases from V and 15 bases from J, the junction contained 7 bases not matched to a gene. Germline loops: CDR1 MNHNY, CDR2 SVGAGI (reference sequence). The CDR3 has 12 amino acids.

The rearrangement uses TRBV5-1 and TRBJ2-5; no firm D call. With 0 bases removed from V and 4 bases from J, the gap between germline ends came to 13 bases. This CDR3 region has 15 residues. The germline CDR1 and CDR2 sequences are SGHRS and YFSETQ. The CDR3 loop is CASSLELGMGETQYF. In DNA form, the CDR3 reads TGCGCCAGCAGCTTGGAGTTGGGAATGGGAGAGACCCAGTACTTC. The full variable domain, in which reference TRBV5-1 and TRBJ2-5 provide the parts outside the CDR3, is KAGVTQTPRYLIKTRGQQVTLSCSPISGHRSVSWYQQTPGQGLQFLFEYFSETQRNKGNFPGRFSGRQFSNSRSEMNVSTLELGDSALYLCASSLELGMGETQYFGPGTRLLVL.

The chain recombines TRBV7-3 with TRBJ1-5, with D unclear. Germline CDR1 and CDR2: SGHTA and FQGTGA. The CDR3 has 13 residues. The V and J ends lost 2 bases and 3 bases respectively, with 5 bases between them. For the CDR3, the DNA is TGTGCCAGCAGCTTATCGGACAATCAGCCCCAGCATTTT. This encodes CASSLSDNQPQHF. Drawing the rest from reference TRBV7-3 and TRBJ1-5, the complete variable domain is GAGVSQTPSNKVTEKGKYVELRCDPISGHTALYWYRQSLGQGPEFLIYFQGTGAADDSGLPNDRFFAVRPEGSVSTLKIQRTERGDSAVYLCASSLSDNQPQHFGDGTRLSIL.

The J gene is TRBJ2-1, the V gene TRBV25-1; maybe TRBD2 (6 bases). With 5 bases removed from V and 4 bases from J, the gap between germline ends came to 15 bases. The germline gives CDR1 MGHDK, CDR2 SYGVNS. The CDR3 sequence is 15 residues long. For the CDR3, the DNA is TGTGCCAGCAGTAAAGCGGCTGCGGGATACAATGAGCAGTTCTTC. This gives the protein CASSKAAAGYNEQFF.

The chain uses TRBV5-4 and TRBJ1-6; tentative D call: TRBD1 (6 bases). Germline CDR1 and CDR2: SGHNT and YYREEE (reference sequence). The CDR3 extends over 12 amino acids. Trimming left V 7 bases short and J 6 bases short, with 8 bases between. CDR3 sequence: CASGDINSPLHF. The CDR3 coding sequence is TGTGCCAGCGGGGACATTAATTCACCCCTCCACTTT.

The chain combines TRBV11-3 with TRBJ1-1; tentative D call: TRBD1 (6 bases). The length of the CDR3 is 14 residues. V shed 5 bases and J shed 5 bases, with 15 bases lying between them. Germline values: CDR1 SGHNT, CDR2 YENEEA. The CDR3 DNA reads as TGTGCCAGCAGCCCGAGGGGGGGCTCAACTGAAGCTTTCTTT. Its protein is CASSPRGGSTEAFF.

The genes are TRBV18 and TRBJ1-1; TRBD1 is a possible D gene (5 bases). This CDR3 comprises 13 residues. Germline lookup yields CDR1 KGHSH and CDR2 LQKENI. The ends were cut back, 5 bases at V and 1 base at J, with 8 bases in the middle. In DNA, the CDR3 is TGTGCCAGCTCAATCGACAGGAACACTGAAGCTTTCTTT. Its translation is CASSIDRNTEAFF.